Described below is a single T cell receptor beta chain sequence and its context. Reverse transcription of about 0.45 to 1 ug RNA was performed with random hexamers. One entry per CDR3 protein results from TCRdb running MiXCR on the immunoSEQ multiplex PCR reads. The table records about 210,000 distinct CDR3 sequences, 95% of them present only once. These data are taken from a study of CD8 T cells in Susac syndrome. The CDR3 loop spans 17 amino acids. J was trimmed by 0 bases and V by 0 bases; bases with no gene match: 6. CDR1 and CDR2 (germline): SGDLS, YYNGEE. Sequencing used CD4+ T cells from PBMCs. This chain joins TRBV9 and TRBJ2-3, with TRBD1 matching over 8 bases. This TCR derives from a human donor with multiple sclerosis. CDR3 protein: CASSVAGGDPSTDTQYF. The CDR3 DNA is TGTGCCAGCAGCGTAGCAGGGGGCGACCCTAGCACAGATACGCAGTATTTT.